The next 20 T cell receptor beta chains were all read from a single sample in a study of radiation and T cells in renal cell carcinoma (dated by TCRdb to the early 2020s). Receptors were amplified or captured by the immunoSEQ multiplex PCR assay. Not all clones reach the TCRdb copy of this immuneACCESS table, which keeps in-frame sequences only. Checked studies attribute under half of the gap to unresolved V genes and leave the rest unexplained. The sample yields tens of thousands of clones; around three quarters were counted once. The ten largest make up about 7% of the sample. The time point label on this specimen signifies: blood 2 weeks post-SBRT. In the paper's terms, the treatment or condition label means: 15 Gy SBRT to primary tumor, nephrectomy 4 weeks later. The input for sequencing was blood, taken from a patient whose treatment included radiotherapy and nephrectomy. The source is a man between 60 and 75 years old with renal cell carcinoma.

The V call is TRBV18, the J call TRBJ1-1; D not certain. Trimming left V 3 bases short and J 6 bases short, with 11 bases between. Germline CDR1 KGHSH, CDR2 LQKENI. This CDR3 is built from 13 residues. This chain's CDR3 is CASSPVPFSEAFF. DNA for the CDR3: TGTGCCAGCTCACCGGTCCCCTTCTCTGAAGCTTTCTTT.

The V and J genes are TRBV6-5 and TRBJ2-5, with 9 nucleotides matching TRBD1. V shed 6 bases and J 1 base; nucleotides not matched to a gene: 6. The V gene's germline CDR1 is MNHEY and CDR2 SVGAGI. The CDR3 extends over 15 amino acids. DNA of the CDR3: TGTGCCAGCAGCCTAGGGACAGGGCCCCAAGAGACCCAGTACTTC. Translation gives CASSLGTGPQETQYF.

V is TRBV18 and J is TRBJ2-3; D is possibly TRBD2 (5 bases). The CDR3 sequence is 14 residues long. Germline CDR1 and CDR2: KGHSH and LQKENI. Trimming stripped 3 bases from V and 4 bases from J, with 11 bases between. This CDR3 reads CASSPRTDSDTQYF. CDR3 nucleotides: TGTGCCAGCTCACCCAGGACGGACTCAGATACGCAGTATTTT.

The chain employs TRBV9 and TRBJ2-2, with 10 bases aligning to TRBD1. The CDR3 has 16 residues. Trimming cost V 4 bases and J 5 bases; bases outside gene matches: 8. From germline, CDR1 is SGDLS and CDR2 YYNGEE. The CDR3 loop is CASSPRDRGLTGELFF. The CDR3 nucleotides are TGTGCCAGCAGCCCCCGGGACAGGGGATTAACCGGGGAGCTGTTTTTT.

CDR3 coding DNA: TGTGCCAGCTCCCCAACAGGGACTGATGGAAACACCATATATTTT. Encoded protein: CASSPTGTDGNTIYF. The J gene is TRBJ1-3, the V gene TRBV18; D might be TRBD1 (6 bases). Germline-derived CDR1 and CDR2 are KGHSH and LQKENI. The CDR3 extends over 15 amino acids. V was shortened by 6 bases and J by 3 bases, with 15 bases between the two germline ends.

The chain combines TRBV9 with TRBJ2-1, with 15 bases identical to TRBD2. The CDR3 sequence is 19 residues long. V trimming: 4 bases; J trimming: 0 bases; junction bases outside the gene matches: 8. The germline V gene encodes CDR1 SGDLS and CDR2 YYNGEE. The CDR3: CASSTTGTSGGSSYNEQFF. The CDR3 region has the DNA TGTGCCAGCAGCACAACCGGGACTAGCGGGGGGAGCTCCTACAATGAGCAGTTCTTC.

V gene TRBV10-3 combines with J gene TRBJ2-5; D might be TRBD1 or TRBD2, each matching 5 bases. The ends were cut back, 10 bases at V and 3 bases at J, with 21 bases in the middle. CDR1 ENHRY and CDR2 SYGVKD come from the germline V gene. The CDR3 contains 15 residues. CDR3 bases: TGTGCCACCCACTACTCAGGGCTAGCAGAAGAGACCCAGTACTTC. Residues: CATHYSGLAEETQYF.

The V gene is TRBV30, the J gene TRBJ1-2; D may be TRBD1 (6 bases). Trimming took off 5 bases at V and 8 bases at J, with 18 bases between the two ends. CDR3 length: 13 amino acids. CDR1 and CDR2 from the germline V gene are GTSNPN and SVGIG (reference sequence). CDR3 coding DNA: TGTGCCTGGTGGGGCAGGGGAATAATAGGCTACACCTTC. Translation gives CAWWGRGIIGYTF.

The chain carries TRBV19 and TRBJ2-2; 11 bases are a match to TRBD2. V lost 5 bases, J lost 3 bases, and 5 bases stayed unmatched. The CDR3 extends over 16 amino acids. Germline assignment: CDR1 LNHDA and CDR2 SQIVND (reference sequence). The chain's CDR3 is CASSVLAGGDTGELFF. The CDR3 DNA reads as TGTGCCAGTAGTGTCCTAGCGGGGGGAGACACCGGGGAGCTGTTTTTT.

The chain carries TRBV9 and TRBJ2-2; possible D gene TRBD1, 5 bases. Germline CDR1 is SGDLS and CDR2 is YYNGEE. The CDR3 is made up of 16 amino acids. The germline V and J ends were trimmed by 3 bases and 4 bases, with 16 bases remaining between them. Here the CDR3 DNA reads TGTGCCAGCAGCGGAAGGGGTTTGAGTCGCACCGGGGAGCTGTTTTTT. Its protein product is CASSGRGLSRTGELFF.

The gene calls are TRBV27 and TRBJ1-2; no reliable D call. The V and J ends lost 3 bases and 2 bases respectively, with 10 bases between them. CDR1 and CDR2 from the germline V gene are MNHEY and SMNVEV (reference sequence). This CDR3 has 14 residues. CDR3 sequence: CASSFQAGNYGYTF. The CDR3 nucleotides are TGTGCCAGCAGTTTTCAGGCAGGAAACTATGGCTACACCTTC.

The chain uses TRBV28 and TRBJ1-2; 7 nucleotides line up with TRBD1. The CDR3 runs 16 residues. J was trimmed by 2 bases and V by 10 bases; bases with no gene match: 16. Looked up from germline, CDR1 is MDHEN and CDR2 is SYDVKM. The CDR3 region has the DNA TGTGCCACTAACCGAGGGTGGGCAGGGGGGAACTATGGCTACACCTTC. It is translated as CATNRGWAGGNYGYTF.

The CDR3 DNA reads as TGTGCCAGTAGTACAACGACAGGGGGAAGGTATGGCTACACCTTC. Translated, it gives CASSTTTGGRYGYTF. This sequence joins TRBV19 and TRBJ1-2, with 9 nucleotides matching TRBD1. The length of the CDR3 is 15 residues. The germline gives CDR1 LNHDA, CDR2 SQIVND (reference sequence). Trimming removed 4 bases from V and 5 bases from J; junction bases left unmatched: 8.

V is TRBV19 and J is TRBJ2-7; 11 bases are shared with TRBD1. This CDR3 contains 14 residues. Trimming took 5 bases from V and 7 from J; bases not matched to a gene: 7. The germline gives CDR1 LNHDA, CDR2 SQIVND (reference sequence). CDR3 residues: CASSPGQGAGEQYV. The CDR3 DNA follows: TGTGCCAGTAGTCCTGGACAGGGGGCGGGGGAGCAGTACGTC.

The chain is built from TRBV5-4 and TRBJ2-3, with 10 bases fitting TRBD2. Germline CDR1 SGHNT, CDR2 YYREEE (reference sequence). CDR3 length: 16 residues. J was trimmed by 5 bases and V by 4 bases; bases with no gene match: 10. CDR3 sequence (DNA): TGTGCCAGCAGCCCTACAAGCGGGGGGGCGGGAGATACGCAGTATTTT. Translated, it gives CASSPTSGGAGDTQYF.

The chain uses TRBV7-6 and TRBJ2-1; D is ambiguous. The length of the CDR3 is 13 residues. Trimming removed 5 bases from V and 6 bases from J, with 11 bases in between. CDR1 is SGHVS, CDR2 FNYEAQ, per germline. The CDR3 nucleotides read TGTGCCAGCAGCCCGACGCTCCGCAATGAGCAGTTCTTC. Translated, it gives CASSPTLRNEQFF.

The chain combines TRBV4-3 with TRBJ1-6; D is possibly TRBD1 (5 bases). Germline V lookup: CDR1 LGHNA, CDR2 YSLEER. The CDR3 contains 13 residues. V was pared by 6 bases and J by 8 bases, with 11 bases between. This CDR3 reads CASSAGWDSPLHF. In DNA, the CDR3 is TGCGCCAGCAGTGCAGGGTGGGATTCACCCCTCCACTTT.

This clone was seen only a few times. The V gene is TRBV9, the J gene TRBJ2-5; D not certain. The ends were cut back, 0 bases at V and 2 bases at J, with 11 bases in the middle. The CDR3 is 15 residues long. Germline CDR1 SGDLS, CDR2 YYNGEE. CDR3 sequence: CASSVGSHDQETQYF. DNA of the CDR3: TGTGCCAGCAGCGTAGGAAGTCACGATCAAGAGACCCAGTACTTC.

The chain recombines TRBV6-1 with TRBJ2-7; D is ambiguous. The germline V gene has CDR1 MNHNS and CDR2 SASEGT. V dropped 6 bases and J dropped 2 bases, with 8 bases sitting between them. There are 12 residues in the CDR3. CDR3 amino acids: CASSGPTYEQYV. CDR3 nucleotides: TGTGCCAGCAGCGGTCCCACCTACGAGCAGTACGTC.

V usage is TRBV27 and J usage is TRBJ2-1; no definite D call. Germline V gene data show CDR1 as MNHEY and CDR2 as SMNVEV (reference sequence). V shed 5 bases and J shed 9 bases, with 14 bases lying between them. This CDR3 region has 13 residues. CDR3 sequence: CASSPSLISEQFF. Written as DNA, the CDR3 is TGTGCCAGCAGTCCCTCCCTTATCTCTGAGCAGTTCTTC.